Each of the 3 T cell receptor beta chains below was sequenced from the same sample in a study of radiation and T cells in renal cell carcinoma. Assay used: immunoSEQ multiplex PCR; TCRdb lists only in-frame clones, some missing. Among roughly 14,000 clones, around 60% were seen once, and the ten largest hold approximately 11%. The treatment was: treatment-naive control, cytoreductive nephrectomy. Here the sequenced sample was tumor tissue, taken from a patient whose treatment was nephrectomy without radiotherapy. All receptors come from a man between 50 and 59 years old with renal cell carcinoma.

V gene TRBV7-6 combines with J gene TRBJ2-5; D may be TRBD1 (6 bases). Germline V CDR1 and CDR2: SGHVS, FNYEAQ. The CDR3 runs to 15 residues. The V gene lost 3 bases and the J gene lost 0 bases, with 11 bases spanning the gap. CDR3 nucleotide sequence: TGTGCCAGCAGCTTTTTTGCAGGGGACCAAGAGACCCAGTACTTC. Translated, it gives CASSFFAGDQETQYF.

The V call is TRBV28, the J call TRBJ2-7; 10 nucleotides line up with TRBD1. The CDR3 length is 15 residues. Germline values: CDR1 MDHEN, CDR2 SYDVKM. V trimming: 6 bases; J trimming: 1 base; junction bases outside the gene matches: 6. The CDR3 sequence is CASSPGTGASYEQYF. The DNA of the CDR3 is TGTGCCAGCAGCCCTGGGACAGGGGCTTCCTACGAGCAGTACTTC.

The CDR3 here is CASSDRDRYYGYTF. Written as DNA, the CDR3 is TGTGCCAGCAGTGACCGAGACAGGTACTATGGCTACACCTTC. The chain recombines TRBV25-1 with TRBJ1-2, with D possibly TRBD1 on 6 matching bases. The V end lost 3 bases, the J end lost 3 bases, and 11 bases lay between the germline ends. This CDR3 comprises 14 residues. Looked up from germline, CDR1 is MGHDK and CDR2 is SYGVNS.